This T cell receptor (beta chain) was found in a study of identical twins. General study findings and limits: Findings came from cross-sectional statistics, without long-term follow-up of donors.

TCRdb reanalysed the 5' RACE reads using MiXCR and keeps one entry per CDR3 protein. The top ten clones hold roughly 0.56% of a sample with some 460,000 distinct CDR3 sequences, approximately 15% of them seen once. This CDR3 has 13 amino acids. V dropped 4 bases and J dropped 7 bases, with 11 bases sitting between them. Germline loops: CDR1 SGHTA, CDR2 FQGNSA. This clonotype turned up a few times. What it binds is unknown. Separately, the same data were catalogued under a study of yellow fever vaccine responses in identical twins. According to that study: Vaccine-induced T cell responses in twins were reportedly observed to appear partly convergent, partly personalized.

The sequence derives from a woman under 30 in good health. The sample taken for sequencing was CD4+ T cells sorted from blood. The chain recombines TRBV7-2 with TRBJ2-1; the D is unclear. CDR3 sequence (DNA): TGTGCCAGCAGCTCCCGGGTCGAGAATGAGCAGTTCTTC. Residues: CASSSRVENEQFF.